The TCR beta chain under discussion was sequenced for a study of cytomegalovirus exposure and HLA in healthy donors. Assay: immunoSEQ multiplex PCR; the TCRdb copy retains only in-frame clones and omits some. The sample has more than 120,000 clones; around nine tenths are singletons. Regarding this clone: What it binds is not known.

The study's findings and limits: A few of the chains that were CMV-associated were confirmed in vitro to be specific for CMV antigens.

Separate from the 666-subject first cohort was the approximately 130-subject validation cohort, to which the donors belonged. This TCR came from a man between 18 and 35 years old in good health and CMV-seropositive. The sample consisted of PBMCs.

CDR3 bases: TGTGCCAGCCAGGATTCTAACTATGGCTACACCTTC. Protein sequence: CASQDSNYGYTF. The chain employs TRBV6-5 and TRBJ1-2; D remains unclear. Trimming stripped 8 bases from V and 0 bases from J, with 7 bases between. The CDR3 runs to 12 residues. Germline V gives CDR1 MNHEY, CDR2 SVGAGI.